This T cell receptor beta chain was obtained from a study of T-cell reconstitution after alpha-beta-depleted transplantation in children. During its preparation, the TCRbeta library received unique molecular identifiers. TCRdb independently ran MiXCR on the PCR reads; one entry per CDR3 protein. The profile covers roughly 300,000 distinct CDR3 sequences, with almost 10% appearing a single time and about a tenth taken by the ten largest. Trimming left V 5 bases short and J 5 bases short, with 16 bases between. The CDR3 has 14 amino acids. From germline, CDR1 is SGHRS and CDR2 YFSETQ. The sequence came from a human donor who donated a stem cell graft to a child with SCID. The chain employs TRBV5-1 and TRBJ2-5; D is possibly TRBD2 (5 bases). Here the sequenced sample was PBMCs from the stem cell graft donor, taken from the stem cell graft. The chain's CDR3 is CASRTNPIAETQYF. As DNA, the CDR3 is TGCGCCAGCAGGACTAACCCAATCGCCGAGACCCAGTACTTC.